A single sample is the source of the 29 T cell receptor beta chains below, sequenced in a study of cytomegalovirus exposure and HLA in healthy donors. The PCR contained 60 Vbeta and 13 Jbeta primers. Measured with immunoSEQ multiplex PCR; TCRdb has only the in-frame clones, and not every one. The sample has around 140,000 clones; roughly three quarters are singletons. What was sequenced was PBMCs. The source is a female donor in good health and CMV-seronegative.

The J gene is TRBJ1-6, the V gene TRBV5-4, with TRBD1 as a possible D gene (5 bases). In germline, CDR1 is SGHNT, CDR2 YYREEE (reference sequence). V was cut by 3 bases and J by 10 bases, with 14 bases left in between. This CDR3 comprises 14 residues. For the CDR3, the DNA is TGTGCCAGCAGCTCGACAGTTGGCTACTCACCCCTCCACTTT. This gives the protein CASSSTVGYSPLHF.

This clone was recorded many times. V and J are TRBV27 and TRBJ2-7; 9 bases are a match to TRBD1. There are 15 residues in the CDR3. V shed 1 base and J 3 bases; nucleotides not matched to a gene: 4. In germline, CDR1 is MNHEY, CDR2 SMNVEV (reference sequence). The CDR3 reads CASSLFPTGGYEQYF. CDR3 nucleotide sequence: TGTGCCAGCAGTTTATTTCCGACAGGGGGCTACGAGCAGTACTTC.

This chain connects TRBV6-5 to TRBJ1-5; TRBD1 matches 10 bases. This CDR3 contains 15 residues. With 5 bases clipped from V and 2 bases from J, the junction kept 3 bases outside the gene matches. Germline CDR1 and CDR2: MNHEY and SVGAGI. CDR3 sequence: CASSAGTGGNQPQHF. For the CDR3, the DNA is TGTGCCAGCAGTGCCGGGACAGGGGGCAATCAGCCCCAGCATTTT.

The rearrangement uses TRBV5-1 and TRBJ1-2, with 8 bases identical to TRBD1. The CDR3 covers 15 residues. From germline, CDR1 is SGHRS and CDR2 YFSETQ. The junction had 5 bases not matched to a gene; V was cut back by 0 bases and J by 4 bases. The CDR3 DNA follows: TGCGCCAGCAGCTTGGGACAGGGGCCTCTCTATGGCTACACCTTC. Protein: CASSLGQGPLYGYTF.

This chain links TRBV20-1 with TRBJ1-1; D gene unclear. This CDR3 comprises 11 residues. Trimming took 0 bases from V and 5 from J, leaving 4 bases between them. The germline gives CDR1 DFQATT, CDR2 SNEGSKA (reference sequence). The CDR3 DNA reads TGCAGTGCTAGAGAAGCTACTGAAGCTTTCTTT. This codes for CSAREATEAFF.

Notes on this clone: At one of its ends the junction is not consistent with the germline gene, which may arise from a read error. The V and J genes are TRBV5-6 and TRBJ1-1, with 7 nucleotides matching TRBD1. The CDR3 covers 17 residues. Germline V CDR1 and CDR2: SGHDT, YYEEEE. As DNA, the CDR3 is TGTGCCAGCAGCCTGGGAGGGGGCCCAGTTATGAACCCTGAAGCTTTCTTT. This codes for CASSLGGGPVMNPEAFF.

This clone occurred once. The J gene is TRBJ2-7, the V gene TRBV7-8, with TRBD1 as a possible D gene (5 bases). Germline CDR1 and CDR2: SGHVS and FQNEAQ. This CDR3 spans 14 amino acids. Trimming removed 1 base at V and 4 bases at J, with 11 bases between. Here the CDR3 DNA reads TGTGCCAGCAGCTTAGGGCAGGGTGGTTACGAGCAGTACTTC. Amino acid sequence: CASSLGQGGYEQYF.

CDR3 sequence reads: CASSRTGDGNEQYF. The CDR3 coding sequence is TGTGCCAGCAGCCGGACAGGGGACGGCAACGAGCAGTACTTC. This sequence joins TRBV5-4 and TRBJ2-7; TRBD1 matches 9 bases. There are 14 residues in the CDR3. Germline trimming cut 4 bases from V and 5 bases from J; bases unmatched to any gene: 7. Per the germline V gene, CDR1 is SGHNT and CDR2 is YYREEE (reference sequence).

The chain carries TRBV5-1 and TRBJ2-1; 9 bases are a match to TRBD2. The J segment lost 8 bases and the V segment lost 2 bases, leaving 8 bases of the junction unmatched. This CDR3 comprises 15 residues. In germline, CDR1 is SGHRS, CDR2 YFSETQ. The CDR3 DNA reads as TGCGCCAGCAGCTTTCTAGCGGGATTGTCGGATGAGCAGTTCTTC. It translates to CASSFLAGLSDEQFF.

The V and J genes are TRBV5-6 and TRBJ2-2; D may be TRBD2 (5 bases). Germline CDR1 is SGHDT and CDR2 is YYEEEE. The CDR3 runs 16 residues. Trimming stripped 3 bases from V and 3 bases from J, with 15 bases between. Here the CDR3 reads CASSSLTTAHTGELFF. The DNA of the CDR3 is TGTGCCAGCAGCTCCCTGACTACCGCGCACACCGGGGAGCTGTTTTTT.

This chain connects TRBV7-6 to TRBJ2-7; 9 nucleotides line up with TRBD1. This CDR3 contains 13 residues. V gave up 2 bases and J gave up 6 bases; unmatched junction bases: 2. Looked up from germline, CDR1 is SGHVS and CDR2 is FNYEAQ. CDR3 amino acids: CASSLSTGGEQYF. The CDR3 nucleotides are TGTGCCAGCAGCTTATCGACAGGGGGCGAGCAGTACTTC.

The V gene is TRBV28, the J gene TRBJ1-1, with TRBD1 matching 7 bases. CDR1 MDHEN and CDR2 SYDVKM come from the germline V gene. This CDR3 contains 13 residues. With V trimmed by 6 bases and J by 5 bases, 6 bases remained unmatched. This chain's CDR3 is CASSPTGWTEAFF. For the CDR3, the DNA is TGTGCCAGCAGCCCGACAGGGTGGACTGAAGCTTTCTTT.

This clone was counted a few times. This chain's CDR3 is CASSSWSDTNTGELFF. Written as DNA, the CDR3 is TGTGCCAGCAGCTCCTGGTCCGACACGAACACCGGGGAGCTGTTTTTT. The V call is TRBV11-3, the J call TRBJ2-2; no definite D call. This CDR3 region has 16 residues. Trimming removed 4 bases at V and 0 bases at J, with 12 bases between. Germline lookup yields CDR1 SGHNT and CDR2 YENEEA.

In the case of this clone: One junction end disagrees with the germline gene, perhaps due to a read error. J is TRBJ2-7 and V is TRBV7-2; possibly TRBD2 for D (5 bases). CDR1 SGHTA and CDR2 FQGNSA come from the germline V gene. The CDR3 sequence is 13 residues long. The CDR3, as DNA: TGTGCCAGCAGCCTAGCAGCGGACTACGAGCAGTACTTC. Protein product: CASSLAADYEQYF.

This clone was detected a few times. The rearrangement joins TRBV7-2 to TRBJ1-1, with D possibly TRBD1 on 6 matching bases. The V end lost 1 base, the J end lost 4 bases, and 13 bases lay between the germline ends. This CDR3 is 15 amino acids long. The germline gives CDR1 SGHTA, CDR2 FQGNSA. CDR3 amino acids: CASSLVSGAVTEAFF. The CDR3 region has the DNA TGTGCCAGCAGCTTAGTGTCAGGGGCGGTCACTGAAGCTTTCTTT.

This sequence joins TRBV7-2 and TRBJ2-7; D is perhaps TRBD1 (5 bases). Between the trimmed V and J ends, which lost 1 base and 1 base, there was a span of 11 bases. This CDR3 region has 15 residues. Germline values: CDR1 SGHTA, CDR2 FQGNSA. The CDR3 DNA reads TGTGCCAGCAGCTTAGAATGGGGCCCTTCCTACGAGCAGTACTTC. Its protein product is CASSLEWGPSYEQYF.

This clone was observed a single time. The V gene is TRBV29-1, the J gene TRBJ2-2; perhaps TRBD1 as D (5 bases). CDR1 SQVTM and CDR2 ANQGSEA come from the germline V gene. V dropped 5 bases and J dropped 0 bases, with 13 bases sitting between them. The CDR3 runs to 15 residues. The CDR3 protein is CSVHEETANTGELFF. As DNA, the CDR3 is TGCAGCGTTCACGAGGAGACAGCGAACACCGGGGAGCTGTTTTTT.

The CDR3 coding sequence is TGTGCCAGCAGCTTAGCGGTTCTAGCGGGGGAATCTAGCACAGATACGCAGTATTTT. Its translation is CASSLAVLAGESSTDTQYF. This sequence joins TRBV7-9 and TRBJ2-3; 10 nucleotides match TRBD2. The trim removed 0 bases at V and 0 bases at J, leaving 9 bases unmatched. This CDR3 region has 19 residues. CDR1 SEHNR and CDR2 FQNEAQ come from the germline V gene (reference sequence). Looking up the rest from reference TRBV7-9 and TRBJ2-3 gives the full variable domain: DTGVSQNPRHKITKRGQNVTFRCDPISEHNRLYWYRQTLGQGPEFLTYFQNEAQLEKSRLLSDRFSAERPKGSFSTLEIQRTEQGDSAMYLCASSLAVLAGESSTDTQYFGPGTRLTVL.

The chain links TRBV7-8 to TRBJ1-1; D remains unclear. V gave up 1 base and J gave up 4 bases, with 10 bases separating them. The CDR3 is made up of 14 amino acids. From germline, CDR1 is SGHVS and CDR2 FQNEAQ. In nucleotides, the CDR3 is TGTGCCAGCAGCTTAGATAGTCTATTCACTGAAGCTTTCTTT. As protein: CASSLDSLFTEAFF.

The genes are TRBV19 and TRBJ2-7; TRBD2 aligns across 7 bases. The CDR3 has 14 residues. J lost 2 bases, V lost 4 bases, and 5 bases had no gene match. Germline CDR1 is LNHDA and CDR2 is SQIVND (reference sequence). The chain's CDR3 is CASSTASGPYEQYF. The CDR3 DNA is TGTGCCAGTAGTACGGCTAGCGGACCCTACGAGCAGTACTTC.

The chain recombines TRBV30 with TRBJ2-7; possible D gene TRBD2, 6 bases. This CDR3 is 11 amino acids long. Per the germline V gene, CDR1 is GTSNPN and CDR2 is SVGIG (reference sequence). V lost 8 bases, J lost 6 bases, and 14 bases lay in between. The CDR3 spells CAARRDCEQYF. In DNA form, the CDR3 reads TGTGCCGCCCGCCGGGACTGCGAGCAGTACTTC.

This chain uses TRBV19 with TRBJ2-5; maybe TRBD2 (5 bases). The V gene lost 5 bases and the J gene lost 4 bases, with 17 bases spanning the gap. The germline gives CDR1 LNHDA, CDR2 SQIVND (reference sequence). This CDR3 is 15 amino acids long. CDR3 in amino acids: CASSEGPGNRETQYF. In DNA, the CDR3 is TGTGCCAGTAGTGAAGGGCCGGGGAATCGAGAGACCCAGTACTTC.

This chain links TRBV10-2 with TRBJ1-5; 7 bases are shared with TRBD1. Losses at the gene ends were 6 bases for V and 1 base for J; bases not matched to a gene: 6. The CDR3 covers 15 residues. Germline assignment: CDR1 WSHSY and CDR2 SAAADI. This chain's CDR3 is CASRQGPNSNQPQHF. CDR3 nucleotide sequence: TGCGCCAGCAGACAGGGGCCTAACAGCAATCAGCCCCAGCATTTT.

On this clone: One end of the junction fails to match germline, which may point to a read error. The chain is built from TRBV18 and TRBJ2-7; D is possibly TRBD2 (6 bases). Germline loops: CDR1 KGHSH, CDR2 LQKENI. The CDR3 covers 14 residues. CDR3 bases: TGTGCCAGCTCACTGACCGGGGACTCCAACGAGCAGTACTTC. It codes for CASSLTGDSNEQYF. The variable domain in full, with the rest retrieved from reference TRBV18 and TRBJ2-7, is NAGVMQNPRHLVRRRGQEARLRCSPMKGHSHVYWYRQLPEEGLKFMVYLQKENIIDESGMPKERFSAEFPKEGPSILRIQQVVRGDSAAYFCASSLTGDSNEQYFGPGTRLTVT.

V gene TRBV28 combines with J gene TRBJ2-4; weak D call: TRBD2 (6 bases). The CDR3 is 14 amino acids. CDR1 is MDHEN, CDR2 SYDVKM, per germline. V was pared by 6 bases and J by 8 bases, with 17 bases between. The DNA for the CDR3 is TGTGCCAGCAGCCCGGCGGGGTTAAGGGACATTCAGTACTTC. This encodes CASSPAGLRDIQYF.

The V gene is TRBV28, the J gene TRBJ2-5; 12 bases match TRBD2. The CDR3 loop spans 17 amino acids. J gave up 2 bases and V 4 bases, and 8 bases lay outside the gene matches. The germline gives CDR1 MDHEN, CDR2 SYDVKM. The CDR3 spells CASSYGRLAGAQETQYF. DNA of the CDR3: TGTGCCAGCAGTTACGGGAGACTAGCGGGGGCACAAGAGACCCAGTACTTC.

The genes are TRBV28 and TRBJ1-3, with 8 bases identical to TRBD1. J was trimmed by 0 bases and V by 7 bases; bases with no gene match: 5. The germline V gene has CDR1 MDHEN and CDR2 SYDVKM. This CDR3 is 15 amino acids long. CDR3 in DNA: TGTGCCAGCACGGGACAGGCGCTCTCTGGAAACACCATATATTTT. Its translation: CASTGQALSGNTIYF.

This chain uses TRBV10-3 with TRBJ1-4; D unclear. Trimming took 6 bases from V and 1 from J, leaving 15 bases between them. Germline-derived CDR1 and CDR2 are ENHRY and SYGVKD. The CDR3 covers 16 residues. As DNA, the CDR3 is TGTGCCATCAGCCGGGAGGGTTCAGGAACTAATGAAAAACTGTTTTTT. This sequence encodes CAISREGSGTNEKLFF.

This clone was detected once. The V call is TRBV7-9, the J call TRBJ1-1; no reliable D call. Germline V gives CDR1 SEHNR, CDR2 FQNEAQ (reference sequence). This CDR3 region has 12 residues. Trimming stripped 2 bases from V and 11 bases from J, with 12 bases between. The CDR3 here is CASSLRSGEAFF. CDR3 nucleotide sequence: TGTGCCAGCAGCTTACGCTCTGGTGAGGCTTTCTTT.